One sample yielded the 20 T cell receptor beta chains listed below, sequenced in a study of shared clonotypes between healthy human individuals. Naive CD8 cells lacked CD45RO, underwent positive selection for CCR7 and left out terminally differentiated effector memory CD45RA+ cells. Libraries were prepared by immunoSEQ multiplex PCR; TCRdb keeps only in-frame clonotypes and omits some of them. The sample shows 1.5 million to 2.5 million clones, approximately 95% of them seen only once. The sample taken for sequencing was naive CD8+ T cells sorted from blood. The receptors here all came from a man in his late teens or twenties in good health.

This clone was recorded once. The rearrangement links TRBV27 to TRBJ1-5; D gene ambiguous. Trimming pared 0 bases from V and 0 bases from J, leaving 6 bases between. Germline V gene data show CDR1 as MNHEY and CDR2 as SMNVEV (reference sequence). CDR3 length equals 15 residues. The CDR3 spells CASSLSMSSNQPQHF. The CDR3 nucleotides read TGTGCCAGCAGTTTATCGATGAGTAGCAATCAGCCCCAGCATTTT.

This chain joins TRBV5-1 and TRBJ1-1, with 8 bases aligning to TRBD1. Germline V gene data show CDR1 as SGHRS and CDR2 as YFSETQ. This CDR3 contains 16 residues. The V gene end was trimmed by 6 bases and the J gene end by 5 bases; junction bases not matched to a gene: 15. CDR3 sequence reads: CASIGWDRFGWTEAFF. In DNA, the CDR3 is TGCGCCAGCATAGGGTGGGACAGGTTCGGGTGGACTGAAGCTTTCTTT.

This clone occurred a few times. The V and J genes are TRBV19 and TRBJ1-5; D gene uncertain. The CDR3 contains 13 residues. Germline CDR1 is LNHDA and CDR2 is SQIVND (reference sequence). The V gene lost 3 bases and the J gene lost 7 bases, with 10 bases spanning the gap. CDR3 loop: CASSIFFGQPQHF. In DNA form, the CDR3 reads TGTGCCAGTAGTATCTTCTTCGGGCAGCCCCAGCATTTT.

V usage is TRBV7-3 and J usage is TRBJ2-1; D is unresolved. Germline CDR1 and CDR2: SGHTA and FQGTGA. Trimming cost V 3 bases and J 0 bases, with 9 bases left between them. The CDR3 sequence is 15 residues long. The CDR3 sequence: CASSLSLVSYNEQFF. Here the CDR3 DNA reads TGTGCCAGCAGCTTGAGTCTAGTCTCCTACAATGAGCAGTTCTTC.

In regard to this clone: The conserved phenylalanine or tryptophan normally closing the CDR3 is absent here, so this likely arose from a read error. The DNA is left out, because the CDR3 cannot be placed on it with certainty; the CDR3 is given as TCRdb lists it. This chain uses TRBV9 with TRBJ2-7; no DNA check was done on the table's D call, TRBD2. The germline V gene has CDR1 SGDLS and CDR2 YYNGEE. The CDR3 totals 12 residues, both ends included. The CDR3 loop is CASSVGKRKCFI.

This clone occurred once. The chain is built from TRBV5-1 and TRBJ2-3; D tentatively fits TRBD1 or TRBD2 (6 bases each). CDR1 is SGHRS and CDR2 is YFSETQ in the germline V gene. CDR3 length: 13 amino acids. V was pared by 1 base and J by 10 bases, with 13 bases between. The CDR3 DNA reads as TGCGCCAGCAGCTTGACCGGGGGCGAGGCGCAGTATTTT. This encodes CASSLTGGEAQYF. The full variable domain, completed using reference TRBV5-1 and TRBJ2-3, is KAGVTQTPRYLIKTRGQQVTLSCSPISGHRSVSWYQQTPGQGLQFLFEYFSETQRNKGNFPGRFSGRQFSNSRSEMNVSTLELGDSALYLCASSLTGGEAQYFGPGTRLTVL.

The chain uses TRBV6-5 and TRBJ2-7; D is ambiguous. CDR3 length: 15 residues. The germline CDR1 and CDR2 sequences are MNHEY and SVGAGI. V was shortened by 5 bases and J by 4 bases, with 18 bases between the two germline ends. The CDR3 here is CASSPIPRDRYEQYF. CDR3 nucleotide sequence: TGTGCCAGCAGTCCCATACCCAGAGACCGGTACGAGCAGTACTTC.

This chain joins TRBV25-1 and TRBJ2-1, with 8 bases identical to TRBD2. This CDR3 has 14 residues. CDR1 MGHDK and CDR2 SYGVNS come from the germline V gene. The CDR3 nucleotides are TGTCCGTTTAGCGGGAACCTCTCCTACAATGAGCAGTTCTTC. Its protein is CPFSGNLSYNEQFF.

V is TRBV11-2 and J is TRBJ2-1; D possibly corresponds to TRBD2 (6 bases). The CDR3 contains 13 residues. V was trimmed by 3 bases and J by 8 bases, leaving 11 bases between them. Looked up from germline, CDR1 is SGHAT and CDR2 is FQNNGV. In DNA, the CDR3 is TGTGCCAGCAGCTTGGGAGGCGGTTATGAGCAGTTCTTC. Translating gives CASSLGGGYEQFF.

J is TRBJ2-1 and V is TRBV2; 10 nucleotides agree with TRBD2. Germline V gene data show CDR1 as SNHLY and CDR2 as FYNNEI. Trimming cost V 7 bases and J 7 bases; bases outside gene matches: 7. The CDR3 sequence is 14 residues long. This CDR3 reads CASKGLAEGNEQFF. Here the CDR3 DNA reads TGTGCCAGCAAAGGACTAGCGGAAGGGAATGAGCAGTTCTTC.

The chain links TRBV9 to TRBJ2-7; possible D gene TRBD2, 5 bases. The CDR3 consists of 15 residues. Germline V gene sequence: CDR1 SGDLS, CDR2 YYNGEE. The V gene lost 4 bases and the J gene lost 6 bases, with 20 bases spanning the gap. The CDR3 nucleotides read TGTGCCAGCAGCATCGGGCCGATATTAGAGGGCGAGCAGTACTTC. It translates to CASSIGPILEGEQYF.

This chain links TRBV19 with TRBJ2-2; 8 positions agree with TRBD2. CDR3 length: 17 amino acids. Losses at the gene ends were 7 bases for V and 1 base for J; bases not matched to a gene: 11. The germline V gene has CDR1 LNHDA and CDR2 SQIVND (reference sequence). The CDR3 DNA reads as TGTGCCAGTAAGATGAACCCAGCGGGAGTGAACACCGGGGAGCTGTTTTTT. Translated: CASKMNPAGVNTGELFF.

The chain employs TRBV15 and TRBJ2-2; D is perhaps TRBD2 (5 bases). V lost 0 bases, J lost 4 bases, and 9 bases lay in between. Germline assignment: CDR1 LNHNV and CDR2 YYDKDF (reference sequence). CDR3 size: 15 residues. The CDR3 sequence is CATSREWGVTGELFF. The CDR3 DNA is TGTGCCACCAGCAGAGAATGGGGAGTCACCGGGGAGCTGTTTTTT. Looking up the rest from reference TRBV15 and TRBJ2-2 gives the full variable domain: DAMVIQNPRYQVTQFGKPVTLSCSQTLNHNVMYWYQQKSSQAPKLLFHYYDKDFNNEADTPDNFQSRRPNTSFCFLDIRSPGLGDTAMYLCATSREWGVTGELFFGEGSRLTVL.

The CDR3 nucleotides read TGTGCCAGTAGTATGCGGGACTGGAATCAGCCCCAGCATTTT. It is translated as CASSMRDWNQPQHF. The chain carries TRBV19 and TRBJ1-5, with D maybe TRBD1 (5 bases). The CDR3 spans 14 residues. Trimming pared 3 bases from V and 4 bases from J, leaving 10 bases between. The germline V gene encodes CDR1 LNHDA and CDR2 SQIVND (reference sequence).

V and J are TRBV6-5 and TRBJ2-1, with 10 bases aligning to TRBD1. Germline assignment: CDR1 MNHEY and CDR2 SVGAGI. V lost 5 bases, J lost 6 bases, and 4 bases stayed unmatched. The CDR3 consists of 14 residues. The CDR3 nucleotides read TGTGCCAGCAGTCACCGGGACAGGGGCAATGAGCAGTTCTTC. Its translation: CASSHRDRGNEQFF.

The rearrangement joins TRBV19 to TRBJ2-2; D might be TRBD2 (5 bases). Germline CDR1 reads LNHDA; CDR2 reads SQIVND (reference sequence). The germline V and J ends were trimmed by 5 bases and 4 bases, with 14 bases remaining between them. The CDR3 loop spans 15 amino acids. CDR3 region: CASSPVGGFTGELFF. The DNA for the CDR3 is TGTGCCAGTAGTCCCGTGGGCGGGTTCACCGGGGAGCTGTTTTTT.

DNA for the CDR3: TGTGCCAGCAGCCTAGTGATGGGCGGGAGGAAGTTCAGCGCAGATACGCAGTATTTT. Protein: CASSLVMGGRKFSADTQYF. The rearrangement joins TRBV7-9 to TRBJ2-3; 8 nucleotides line up with TRBD2. Germline loops: CDR1 SEHNR, CDR2 FQNEAQ (reference sequence). J was trimmed by 4 bases and V by 5 bases; bases with no gene match: 20. The CDR3 is 19 residues long.

This clone was observed a single time. The V and J genes are TRBV5-4 and TRBJ1-5; the D gene is possibly TRBD1 (5 bases). This CDR3 is built from 14 residues. Germline values: CDR1 SGHNT, CDR2 YYREEE (reference sequence). V gave up 3 bases and J gave up 5 bases, with 12 bases separating them. DNA of the CDR3: TGTGCCAGCAGCTCGGGGCAGGGAGATCAGCCCCAGCATTTT. It specifies CASSSGQGDQPQHF.

This clone has just one count. This sequence joins TRBV5-6 and TRBJ2-2; the match to TRBD1 covers 9 bases. V lost 0 bases and J lost 7; bases outside the gene matches: 13. CDR1 SGHDT and CDR2 YYEEEE come from the germline V gene. The CDR3 runs to 18 residues. The CDR3 sequence: CASSLEGIDRGKIGELFF. The CDR3 coding sequence is TGTGCCAGCAGCTTGGAGGGTATCGACAGGGGGAAGATCGGGGAGCTGTTTTTT.

The chain has TRBV27 and TRBJ2-7; 7 positions match TRBD2. The trim removed 2 bases at V and 0 bases at J, leaving 4 bases unmatched. Germline V CDR1 and CDR2: MNHEY, SMNVEV (reference sequence). The CDR3 has 15 amino acids. This CDR3 reads CASSLREGSSYEQYF. CDR3 DNA: TGTGCCAGCAGTTTAAGGGAGGGGAGCTCCTACGAGCAGTACTTC.